One T cell receptor beta chain is described in this entry. The target antigen is unknown. For around ten days, 10^5 sorted CD4+ cells grew with T cell-depleted PBMCs and CEF. Germline V gene lookup returns CDR1 SGHRS and CDR2 YFSETQ. The V and J ends lost 7 bases and 1 base, in that order; junction bases with no gene match: 4. The CDR3 contains 14 residues. These data originate in a study of CD4 T cells in relation to SARS-CoV-2 and coronaviruses. Study at large: Two subjects were Hispanic; patients were 8 males and a handful of females. Overall study findings and caveats: Compared with monoreactive clones, crossreactive clones showed significantly weaker SARS-CoV-2 expansion.

Measured with immunoSEQ multiplex PCR; TCRdb has only the in-frame clones, and not every one. Among about 36,000 clones listed, around 85% were seen once. Sequenced sample: naive CD4+ T cells from PBMCs, cultured in vitro. Sample subset: naive CD4+ T cells isolated by negative enrichment. This sequence was found in an adult with COVID-19. V is TRBV5-1 and J is TRBJ2-3; 9 positions agree with TRBD2. The DNA of the CDR3 is TGCGCCAGCTGCCGGACTAGCGGCACAGATACGCAGTATTTT. This gives the protein CASCRTSGTDTQYF.